This T cell receptor (beta chain) was identified in a study of blood T cell repertoires in COVID-19. Turning to the study itself: Italy, Spain and the United States were the sources of the convalescent and acute COVID-19 samples. T cells, B-cell-depleted T cells, or PBMCs provided the cDNA or gDNA that served as material.

Libraries were prepared by immunoSEQ multiplex PCR; TCRdb keeps only in-frame clonotypes and omits some of them. The sample yields about 190,000 clones, around 85% seen once. Germline V CDR1 and CDR2: MDHEN, SYDVKM. V gave up 5 bases and J gave up 7 bases, with 10 bases separating them. The CDR3 runs 12 residues. The material sequenced was peripheral blood. The rearrangement links TRBV28 to TRBJ2-3; no firm D call. This TCR was recovered from a young man with acute or convalescent COVID-19. The CDR3 sequence: CASSTVRYTQYF. The CDR3 DNA is TGTGCCAGCAGTACAGTCAGGTATACGCAGTATTTT.